The 7 T cell receptor beta chains below all came from one sample that was sequenced in a study of T-cell memory formation after mild COVID-19. One entry per CDR3 protein results from TCRdb running MiXCR on the 5' RACE reads. The data contain about 560,000 distinct CDR3 sequences, roughly 18% of them singletons. Sequencing was carried out using PBMCs or a T cell subset sorted from them (not recorded which). These TCRs come from an adult woman who had mild COVID-19 (a few samples of this study predate the infection). Cell type and time point are not known.

V and J are TRBV20-1 and TRBJ1-5; 7 nucleotides agree with TRBD1. Trimming removed 2 bases from V and 0 bases from J; junction bases left unmatched: 7. The CDR3 is 16 residues long. The germline V gene encodes CDR1 DFQATT and CDR2 SNEGSKA (reference sequence). The CDR3 DNA sequence: TGCAGTGCTAGACCCAGGACAGGTTATAGCAATCAGCCCCAGCATTTT. The encoded protein is CSARPRTGYSNQPQHF.

The rearrangement links TRBV29-1 to TRBJ2-7, with D possibly called TRBD1 or TRBD2 (5 bases each). The V end lost 2 bases, the J end lost 1 base, and 12 bases lay between the germline ends. Looked up from germline, CDR1 is SQVTM and CDR2 is ANQGSEA. The CDR3 covers 14 residues. CDR3 amino acids: CSVESEGPSYEQYF. CDR3 coding DNA: TGCAGCGTTGAATCTGAGGGGCCTTCCTACGAGCAGTACTTC.

The rearrangement joins TRBV20-1 to TRBJ2-2, with TRBD2 matching 8 bases. The CDR3 spans 14 residues. With 5 bases clipped from V and 3 bases from J, the junction kept 5 bases outside the gene matches. Germline CDR1 reads DFQATT; CDR2 reads SNEGSKA (reference sequence). This CDR3 is CSAEREPDTGELFF. CDR3 nucleotide sequence: TGCAGTGCTGAGCGGGAGCCCGACACCGGGGAGCTGTTTTTT.

The rearrangement joins TRBV19 to TRBJ2-7, with D tentatively TRBD1 (5 bases). Germline CDR1 reads LNHDA; CDR2 reads SQIVND (reference sequence). CDR3 length: 15 amino acids. The V end was cut by 1 base, the J end by 2 bases, with 12 bases between. CDR3 in amino acids: CASSIGTGATYEQYF. In DNA, the CDR3 is TGTGCCAGTAGTATAGGCACAGGAGCAACCTACGAGCAGTACTTC.

This CDR3 reads CASSFPGARSEQFF. The CDR3 coding sequence is TGTGCCAGCAGTTTCCCGGGGGCGAGGAGTGAGCAGTTCTTC. This chain uses TRBV6-5 with TRBJ2-1; D is tentatively TRBD1 or TRBD2 (6 bases each). Trimming took 4 bases from V and 9 from J, leaving 16 bases between them. The CDR3 is 14 amino acids. Germline V gene lookup returns CDR1 MNHEY and CDR2 SVGAGI.

This sequence joins TRBV5-1 and TRBJ2-5; a possible D gene is TRBD1 (5 bases). From germline, CDR1 is SGHRS and CDR2 YFSETQ. This CDR3 region has 15 residues. V dropped 0 bases and J dropped 2 bases, with 11 bases sitting between them. CDR3: CASSLAQQAQETQYF. DNA of the CDR3: TGCGCCAGCAGCTTGGCCCAACAGGCGCAAGAGACCCAGTACTTC.

The chain carries TRBV20-1 and TRBJ1-5; D perhaps matches TRBD1 (6 bases). From germline, CDR1 is DFQATT and CDR2 SNEGSKA (reference sequence). The CDR3 has 15 amino acids. Deletions cut 5 bases from V and 9 bases from J, with 23 bases between. CDR3 in DNA: TGCAGTGCTTCCCCGCCGCAGGGGCAGCGGGGGCCCCAGCATTTT. The encoded protein is CSASPPQGQRGPQHF.